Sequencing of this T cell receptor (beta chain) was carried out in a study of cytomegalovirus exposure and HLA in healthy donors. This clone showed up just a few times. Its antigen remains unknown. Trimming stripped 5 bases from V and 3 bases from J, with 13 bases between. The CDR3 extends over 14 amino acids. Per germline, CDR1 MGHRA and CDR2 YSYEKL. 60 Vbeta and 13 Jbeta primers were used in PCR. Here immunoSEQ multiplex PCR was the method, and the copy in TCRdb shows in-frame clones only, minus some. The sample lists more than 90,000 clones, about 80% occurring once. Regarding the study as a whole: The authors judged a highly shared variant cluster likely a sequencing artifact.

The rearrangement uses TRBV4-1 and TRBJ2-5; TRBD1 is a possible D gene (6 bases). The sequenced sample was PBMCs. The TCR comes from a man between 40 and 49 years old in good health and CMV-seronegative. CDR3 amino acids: CASSSYRDKETQYF. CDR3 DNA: TGCGCCAGCAGCTCGTACCGGGACAAAGAGACCCAGTACTTC.